Presented here are 14 T cell receptor beta chains from one specimen sequenced in a study of CD8 T cells in Susac syndrome (dated by TCRdb to between 2018 and 2021). The library came from the immunoSEQ multiplex PCR assay. RNA was extracted with the RNeasy kit and 0.5 to 1 ug was reverse transcribed using random hexamers. TCRdb trimmed public reads at Q25 via fastp, called clones via MiXCR and kept in-frame beta chains. Identical CDR3 proteins give one entry, which carries the most common genes and DNA. Present in this sample are about 70,000 distinct CDR3 sequences, roughly 94% of which were seen just once. Of the sample, roughly 0.22% is held by the ten largest clones. The sample was CD8+ T cells from PBMCs. Source of these receptors: a human donor in good health.

The chain employs TRBV28 and TRBJ1-2; tentative D call: TRBD1 (5 bases). This CDR3 is 15 amino acids long. Per germline, CDR1 MDHEN and CDR2 SYDVKM. Deletions cut 5 bases from V and 7 bases from J, with 20 bases between. CDR3 in amino acids: CASSPRIGKQGGYTF. CDR3 DNA sequence: TGTGCCAGCAGTCCCCGCATTGGGAAGCAGGGTGGCTACACCTTC.

The chain is built from TRBV7-2 and TRBJ1-5; D ambiguous. The CDR3 is made up of 13 amino acids. From germline, CDR1 is SGHTA and CDR2 FQGNSA. V gave up 3 bases and J gave up 5 bases, with 8 bases separating them. This chain's CDR3 is CASSFWKDQPQHF. Here the CDR3 DNA reads TGTGCCAGCAGCTTTTGGAAAGATCAGCCCCAGCATTTT.

V gene TRBV27 combines with J gene TRBJ2-3; no clear D gene. The CDR3 runs to 13 residues. The ends were cut back, 5 bases at V and 2 bases at J, with 8 bases in the middle. CDR1 MNHEY and CDR2 SMNVEV come from the germline V gene (reference sequence). The CDR3 loop reads CASSRHPTDTQYF. For the CDR3, the DNA is TGTGCCAGCAGTAGACACCCCACAGATACGCAGTATTTT.

This chain connects TRBV28 to TRBJ1-4, with unresolved D. Trimming cost V 6 bases and J 2 bases, with 25 bases left between them. The germline V gene has CDR1 MDHEN and CDR2 SYDVKM. The length of the CDR3 is 19 residues. CDR3 nucleotide sequence: TGTGCCAGCAGCGGGAATGCGGCCCAGGCCGTGCGGACTAATGAAAAACTGTTTTTT. It yields the protein CASSGNAAQAVRTNEKLFF.

The chain is built from TRBV19 and TRBJ2-1, with D perhaps matching TRBD2 (5 bases). V dropped 4 bases and J dropped 5 bases, with 9 bases sitting between them. CDR3 length equals 13 residues. Germline V gene sequence: CDR1 LNHDA, CDR2 SQIVND (reference sequence). CDR3 region: CASSTRTHNEQFF. Written as DNA, the CDR3 is TGTGCCAGTAGTACCAGGACTCACAATGAGCAGTTCTTC. The whole variable domain, filled in from reference TRBV19 and TRBJ2-1, reads DGGITQSPKYLFRKEGQNVTLSCEQNLNHDAMYWYRQDPGQGLRLIYYSQIVNDFQKGDIAEGYSVSREKKESFPLTVTSAQKNPTAFYLCASSTRTHNEQFFGPGTRLTVL.

This sequence joins TRBV6-5 and TRBJ1-1; a weak D match, TRBD1 (6 bases). This CDR3 is 13 amino acids long. Per the germline V gene, CDR1 is MNHEY and CDR2 is SVGAGI. Trimming removed 8 bases at V and 4 bases at J, with 14 bases between. The CDR3 spells CASSAGVSTEAFF. The CDR3 DNA sequence: TGTGCCAGCTCGGCAGGGGTTTCCACTGAAGCTTTCTTT.

This clonotype was observed once. The V gene is TRBV29-1, the J gene TRBJ1-6; D call uncertain. The CDR3 is 14 amino acids. The V gene lost 7 bases and the J gene lost 10 bases, with 20 bases spanning the gap. In germline, CDR1 is SQVTM, CDR2 ANQGSEA. The CDR3 DNA reads as TGCAGCGGCTTATTTAGGGCCCCTTGCTCACCCCTCCACTTT. Translated: CSGLFRAPCSPLHF.

The rearrangement joins TRBV12-3 or TRBV12-4 to TRBJ2-7; possible D gene TRBD1, 5 bases. Trimming removed 4 bases at V and 2 bases at J, with 15 bases between. This CDR3 has 15 residues. The CDR3 protein is CASSSTGSIPYEQYF. CDR3 DNA sequence: TGTGCCAGCAGTTCAACAGGTTCGATACCCTACGAGCAGTACTTC.

J is TRBJ2-2 and V is TRBV7-9; perhaps TRBD1 as D (6 bases). This CDR3 region has 15 residues. CDR1 is SEHNR, CDR2 FQNEAQ, per germline (reference sequence). Deletions cut 3 bases from V and 5 bases from J, with 13 bases between. This chain's CDR3 is CASSFLQGWTGELFF. The CDR3 region has the DNA TGTGCCAGCAGCTTTCTACAGGGTTGGACCGGGGAGCTGTTTTTT.

The genes are TRBV5-1 and TRBJ2-7, with TRBD2 as a possible D gene (5 bases). Germline lookup yields CDR1 SGHRS and CDR2 YFSETQ. The CDR3 extends over 15 amino acids. The V gene lost 3 bases and the J gene lost 0 bases, with 13 bases spanning the gap. The DNA for the CDR3 is TGCGCCAGCAGCTCTATATATGGGAGCTCCTACGAGCAGTACTTC. This translates into CASSSIYGSSYEQYF.

This chain links TRBV5-1 with TRBJ2-7; 9 nucleotides line up with TRBD1. The CDR3 loop spans 14 amino acids. Germline values: CDR1 SGHRS, CDR2 YFSETQ. V shed 2 bases, J shed 3 bases, and the junction held 3 bases outside the gene matches. CDR3 nucleotides: TGCGCCAGCAGCTTCGGGACAGGGTTCTACGAGCAGTACTTC. Protein sequence: CASSFGTGFYEQYF.

This chain's CDR3 is CASSYSGTENTGQFF. The CDR3 bases are TGCGCCAGCAGCTACAGTGGCACGGAGAATACTGGGCAGTTCTTC. V usage is TRBV5-1 and J usage is TRBJ2-1; D is ambiguous. Trimming removed 3 bases from V and 12 bases from J, with 22 bases in between. The CDR3 runs 15 residues. From germline, CDR1 is SGHRS and CDR2 YFSETQ. The full variable domain, in which reference TRBV5-1 and TRBJ2-1 provide the parts outside the CDR3, is KAGVTQTPRYLIKTRGQQVTLSCSPISGHRSVSWYQQTPGQGLQFLFEYFSETQRNKGNFPGRFSGRQFSNSRSEMNVSTLELGDSALYLCASSYSGTENTGQFFGPGTRLTVL.

The chain combines TRBV7-8 with TRBJ2-1; 8 positions match TRBD1. Germline V gene lookup returns CDR1 SGHVS and CDR2 FQNEAQ. This CDR3 spans 13 amino acids. Trimming at V came to 1 base and at J to 7 bases, leaving 0 bases not matched to a gene. This CDR3 reads CASSLDRGNEQFF. For the CDR3, the DNA is TGTGCCAGCAGCTTAGACAGGGGGAATGAGCAGTTCTTC. Full variable domain (remainder filled in from reference TRBV7-8 and TRBJ2-1): GAGVSQSPRYKVAKRGQDVALRCDPISGHVSLFWYQQALGQGPEFLTYFQNEAQLDKSGLPSDRFFAERPEGSVSTLKIQRTQQEDSAVYLCASSLDRGNEQFFGPGTRLTVL.

The chain couples TRBV13 to TRBJ2-3, with D hard to call. The CDR3 is 15 amino acids. The germline V gene encodes CDR1 PRHDT and CDR2 FYEKMQ (reference sequence). V was clipped by 2 bases and J by 1 base, with 10 bases between them. The CDR3 DNA is TGTGCCAGCAGCTTAAATCCACGGGGCACAGATACGCAGTATTTT. Translating it yields CASSLNPRGTDTQYF.